Presented here are 23 T cell receptor beta chains from one specimen sequenced in a study of shared clonotypes between healthy human individuals (dated by TCRdb to about 2020). The protocol used for the library was the immunoSEQ multiplex PCR assay. TCRdb holds this immuneACCESS table with in-frame rearrangements only. Some clones are missing; in checked studies, unresolved V genes explain under half, and the rest has no known cause. The sample includes about 490,000 clones, with more than 65% observed a single time. Of the sample, 10% to 15% falls within the top ten clones. Material: PBMCs. The receptors shown here come from a middle-aged woman in good health. Some clones in this sample may be carry-over from other donors' samples.

Remarks on this clone: With a far larger clone one base away, a read error is the likely cause. The chain uses TRBV27 and TRBJ2-1, with 9 bases fitting TRBD2. The CDR3 is 15 residues long. The germline gives CDR1 MNHEY, CDR2 SMNVEV (reference sequence). The V segment lost 7 bases and the J segment 5 bases; nucleotides outside the gene matches: 9. CDR3 bases: TGTGCCAGCACCAAGACTAGCGGAGGGGACAATGAGCAGTTCTTC. Its protein product is CASTKTSGGDNEQFF.

The chain recombines TRBV9 with TRBJ2-2, with 9 bases aligning to TRBD1. After removal of 1 base from V and 7 bases from J, the junction contained 5 bases not matched to a gene. The CDR3 extends over 15 amino acids. Germline-derived CDR1 and CDR2 are SGDLS and YYNGEE. The CDR3 region is CASSVRQGEIGELFF. CDR3 DNA: TGTGCCAGCAGCGTAAGACAGGGGGAGATCGGGGAGCTGTTTTTT.

The chain links TRBV4-3 to TRBJ1-2, with D perhaps TRBD1 (6 bases). The V gene lost 4 bases and the J gene lost 9 bases, with 18 bases spanning the gap. Germline values: CDR1 LGHNA, CDR2 YSLEER. There are 14 residues in the CDR3. The CDR3 region has the DNA TGCGCCAGCAGCCGGTTGGCAGGGGACGCAAGCTACACCTTC. It specifies CASSRLAGDASYTF.

This clone showed up just once. A single base is all that separates this from a far larger clone, so a read error is likely. The chain recombines TRBV29-1 with TRBJ2-2; a weak D match, TRBD2 (6 bases). CDR3 length equals 16 residues. Trimming left V 4 bases short and J 6 bases short, with 21 bases between. Germline CDR1 SQVTM, CDR2 ANQGSEA. The CDR3 loop reads CSVGASVSLLSGELFF. DNA for the CDR3: TGCAGCGTTGGGGCTAGCGTGAGCCTCTTGTCCGGGGAGCTGTTTTTT.

With regard to this clone: A far larger clone differs by one base, so this is likely a read error. The identical CDR3 is also encoded by other nucleotide sequences in the sample. This chain links TRBV6-5 with TRBJ1-2; D gene ambiguous. There are 13 residues in the CDR3. In germline, CDR1 is MNHEY, CDR2 SVGAGI. CDR3 in amino acids: CASSSSPNYGYTF. The DNA for the CDR3 is TGTGCCAGCAGTTCTTCCCCTAACTATGGCTACACCTTT.

The chain employs TRBV11-2 and TRBJ2-7, with a tentative D call TRBD2 (5 bases). V lost 5 bases and J 0 bases, leaving 14 bases between the germline ends. The CDR3 covers 15 residues. Germline V lookup: CDR1 SGHAT, CDR2 FQNNGV. The CDR3 loop is CASSLLPGNSYEQYF. The CDR3 nucleotides are TGTGCCAGCAGCCTGCTGCCCGGGAACTCCTACGAGCAGTACTTC.

This clone has only a few counts. V gene TRBV6-1 combines with J gene TRBJ1-1; the match to TRBD1 covers 9 bases. The V gene end was trimmed by 5 bases and the J gene end by 1 base; junction bases not matched to a gene: 5. Germline V gene data show CDR1 as MNHNS and CDR2 as SASEGT. The length of the CDR3 is 15 residues. The CDR3 DNA is TGTGCCAGCAGTAAACAGGGGGCGGAGAACACTGAAGCTTTCTTT. Translation: CASSKQGAENTEAFF.

With respect to this clone: A read error is the likely source, as a far larger clone sits one nucleotide away. This chain connects TRBV7-2 to TRBJ2-7; D uncertain. The germline V gene encodes CDR1 SGHTA and CDR2 FQGNSA. This CDR3 contains 11 residues. The CDR3 spells CASSVAYEQYF. The CDR3 DNA is TGTGCCAGCAGCGTAGCCTACGAGCAGTACTTC.

This clone was counted many times. This specimen includes other DNA sequences encoding the same CDR3. The CDR3 loop reads CAWSVARISYEQYF. CDR3 sequence (DNA): TGTGCCTGGAGTGTAGCCCGAATCTCCTACGAGCAGTACTTC. The gene calls are TRBV30 and TRBJ2-5; D is unclear. The DNA end lines up better with TRBJ2-7; the J call may be wrong. Germline CDR1 and CDR2: GTSNPN and SVGIG (reference sequence). The length of the CDR3 is 14 residues.

This clone has more than one count but fewer than ten. The rearrangement joins TRBV6-5 to TRBJ1-1, with 7 bases matching TRBD1. From germline, CDR1 is MNHEY and CDR2 SVGAGI. The trim removed 6 bases at V and 13 bases at J, leaving 8 bases unmatched. The CDR3 is 11 residues long. As DNA, the CDR3 is TGTGCCAGCAGACAAGACAGGGCAGTTTTCTTT. Translation: CASRQDRAVFF.

Worth noting for this clone: This clone may be a read error of a much larger clone one base away. Other DNA variants within this sample encode the same CDR3. The chain recombines TRBV5-8 with TRBJ1-6; D remains unclear. Trimming left V 3 bases short and J 13 bases short, with 20 bases between. Germline-derived CDR1 and CDR2 are SGHTS and YDEGEE. This CDR3 has 15 residues. CDR3: CASSSRSVRQSPLHF. Written as DNA, the CDR3 is TGTGCCAGCAGCTCCCGGTCGGTGCGCCAGTCGCCCCTCCACTTT.

This chain links TRBV29-1 with TRBJ2-5, with 9 bases aligning to TRBD2. This CDR3 spans 13 amino acids. The trim removed 6 bases at V and 4 bases at J, leaving 6 bases unmatched. Looked up from germline, CDR1 is SQVTM and CDR2 is ANQGSEA. The CDR3 coding sequence is TGCAGCGTCCCTATAGCGGGGGCAGAGACCCAGTACTTC. Translated: CSVPIAGAETQYF.

This rearrangement joins TRBV6-1 to TRBJ2-7; maybe TRBD1 (6 bases). CDR1 MNHNS and CDR2 SASEGT come from the germline V gene. The CDR3 consists of 14 residues. V shed 6 bases and J shed 0 bases, with 12 bases lying between them. CDR3 coding DNA: TGTGCCAGCAGCGGGACACTGAGCTCCTACGAGCAGTACTTC. Translating gives CASSGTLSSYEQYF.

A note on this clone: This sequence is one base from a far larger clone and is likely a read error. The chain carries TRBV19 and TRBJ1-2; D may be TRBD1 (5 bases). Trimming left V 3 bases short and J 7 bases short, with 15 bases between. The length of the CDR3 is 14 residues. Germline V gene lookup returns CDR1 LNHDA and CDR2 SQIVND (reference sequence). This CDR3 reads CASSIGERDCGYTF. The CDR3 DNA reads TGTGCCAGTAGTATTGGTGAGAGGGACTGTGGCTACACCTTC.

The CDR3 DNA reads TGTGCCAGCAGTTTAGGCCAGGGACAGCTTGGCTACACCTTC. Its translation: CASSLGQGQLGYTF. J is TRBJ1-2 and V is TRBV27; 7 nucleotides agree with TRBD1. The junction had 7 bases not matched to a gene; V was cut back by 2 bases and J by 7 bases. The CDR3 has 14 amino acids. Germline V gene data show CDR1 as MNHEY and CDR2 as SMNVEV (reference sequence).

The J gene is TRBJ1-2, the V gene TRBV7-9; 12 bases agree with TRBD1. V was clipped by 5 bases and J by 4 bases; unmatched bases: 5. CDR1 is SEHNR, CDR2 FQNEAQ, per germline (reference sequence). CDR3 length: 15 amino acids. In DNA, the CDR3 is TGTGCCAGCAGCCCCGGGACAGGGGGCACCTATGGCTACACCTTC. It encodes CASSPGTGGTYGYTF.

This clone came up once. The chain uses TRBV7-9 and TRBJ2-7, with D perhaps being TRBD1 or TRBD2 (5 bases each). Trimming left V 6 bases short and J 5 bases short, with 17 bases between. This CDR3 has 14 amino acids. The germline V gene encodes CDR1 SEHNR and CDR2 FQNEAQ (reference sequence). The CDR3 region is CASRRTGTLNEQYF. The CDR3 DNA reads TGTGCCAGCAGGCGAACCGGGACGCTGAACGAGCAGTACTTC.

The chain couples TRBV7-2 to TRBJ2-2, with D perhaps TRBD1 (6 bases). The CDR3 is 14 amino acids. V lost 4 bases, J lost 6 bases, and 12 bases lay in between. The germline CDR1 and CDR2 sequences are SGHTA and FQGNSA. In DNA form, the CDR3 reads TGTGCCAGCAGCTCACAGGGTGTCTCCGGGGAGCTGTTTTTT. Its translation: CASSSQGVSGELFF. Variable domain in full (rest from reference TRBV7-2 and TRBJ2-2): GAGVSQSPSNKVTEKGKDVELRCDPISGHTALYWYRQSLGQGLEFLIYFQGNSAPDKSGLPSDRFSAERTGGSVSTLTIQRTQQEDSAVYLCASSSQGVSGELFFGEGSRLTVL.

The rearrangement links TRBV5-4 to TRBJ2-6, with 8 nucleotides matching TRBD2. CDR1 and CDR2 (germline): SGHNT, YYREEE (reference sequence). This CDR3 is 18 amino acids long. V was clipped by 3 bases and J by 0 bases; unmatched bases: 8. The CDR3 sequence: CASSWSGSANSGANVLTF. The DNA of the CDR3 is TGTGCCAGCAGCTGGAGCGGGAGCGCCAACTCTGGGGCCAACGTCCTGACTTTC.

On this clone itself: A far larger clone is one base from this, pointing to a likely read error. V usage is TRBV4-2 and J usage is TRBJ2-2; tentatively, D is TRBD2 (5 bases). The CDR3 runs 16 residues. The ends were cut back, 0 bases at V and 1 base at J, with 9 bases in the middle. CDR1 LGHNA and CDR2 YNFKEQ come from the germline V gene. The CDR3 DNA follows: TGTGCCAGCAGCCAAGATGGAGGAAGGAACACCGGGGAGCTGTTTTTT. It yields the protein CASSQDGGRNTGELFF.

Ten or more counts support this clone. The chain couples TRBV9 to TRBJ2-7, with TRBD1 matching over 10 bases. V lost 3 bases to trimming and J lost 1 base; unmatched junction nucleotides: 4. CDR1 SGDLS and CDR2 YYNGEE come from the germline V gene. CDR3 size: 15 residues. CDR3 nucleotide sequence: TGTGCCAGCAGCGAGGGACAGGGGTGGTCCTACGAGCAGTACTTC. Amino acids: CASSEGQGWSYEQYF.

Points on this clone: A far larger clone is just one base off, so this is likely a read error. Other DNA sequences of this sample code for an identical CDR3. The V gene is TRBV25-1, the J gene TRBJ2-5; TRBD1 might be the D (5 bases). CDR1 and CDR2 from the germline V gene are MGHDK and SYGVNS. The CDR3 has 14 residues. This CDR3 is CASSEAGYKETQYF. CDR3 sequence (DNA): TGTGCCAGCAGTGAGGCAGGGTACAAAGAGACCCAATACTTC.

The chain carries TRBV28 and TRBJ1-5; D is undetermined. Germline assignment: CDR1 MDHEN and CDR2 SYDVKM. The V gene lost 3 bases and the J gene lost 6 bases, with 6 bases spanning the gap. This CDR3 comprises 12 residues. The CDR3 reads CASSFLAQPQHF. For the CDR3, the DNA is TGTGCCAGCAGTTTCCTTGCTCAGCCCCAGCATTTT.